The next 8 T cell receptor beta chains were all read from a single sample in a study of tumor-infiltrating lymphocytes in primary liver carcinoma. Unsorted bulk tissue, 20-30 mg of it, served as the source for co-extraction of RNA and DNA. Using a constant-region primer together with ProtoScript II reverse transcriptase, TCR beta cDNA was made from around 500 ng of total RNA. Sequencing libraries for TCR beta derived from three nested multiplex PCR rounds that used slightly modified ARM-PCR. TRBV1-TRBV30 forward and Cbeta reverse primers drove the first two roughly 10-cycle rounds. TCRdb called the multiplex PCR reads again in MiXCR, with one record for every CDR3 protein. This sample has approximately 110,000 distinct CDR3 sequences, with around two thirds found just once. The source material was liver tumor tissue from sampling region 1. Subset defined: tumor region T1, superior pole. These receptors all stem from a woman aged 60-75 years with primary liver carcinoma and hepatitis B virus infection.

With respect to this clonotype: Since a much larger clone is just one base distant, this may be a read error. The CDR3 DNA is TGTACCAGCAGTTCCCCGACAGTGGTACTAGCTTTCTTT. It codes for CTSSSPTVVLAFF. The chain links TRBV28 to TRBJ1-1, with D possibly TRBD1 on 5 matching bases. Germline loops: CDR1 MDHEN, CDR2 SYDVKM. The CDR3 loop spans 13 amino acids.

Of note for this clonotype: The junction shows a germline mismatch at one end, possibly a read error. The rearrangement joins TRBV28 to TRBJ1-5; the D is unclear. Germline CDR1 is MDHEN and CDR2 is SYDVKM. This CDR3 is 13 amino acids long. CDR3 amino acids: CASRSLPNRPQHF. CDR3 nucleotide sequence: TGTGCCAGCAGGTCCCTTCCAAATCGGCCCCAGCATTTT.

This clonotype was counted many times. The V gene is TRBV7-8, the J gene TRBJ2-3, with 7 bases aligning to TRBD1. Unmatched junction bases numbered 6, after V lost 2 bases and J lost 7 bases. The CDR3 has 14 amino acids. Germline CDR1 SGHVS, CDR2 FQNEAQ. The CDR3 sequence: CASSLLRTGYTQYF. For the CDR3, the DNA is TGTGCCAGCAGCTTACTTCGGACAGGCTATACGCAGTATTTT. The variable domain in full, with the rest retrieved from reference TRBV7-8 and TRBJ2-3, is GAGVSQSPRYKVAKRGQDVALRCDPISGHVSLFWYQQALGQGPEFLTYFQNEAQLDKSGLPSDRFFAERPEGSVSTLKIQRTQQEDSAVYLCASSLLRTGYTQYFGPGTRLTVL.

The chain combines TRBV11-2 with TRBJ1-4; no clear D. Germline V lookup: CDR1 SGHAT, CDR2 FQNNGV. The CDR3 consists of 14 residues. Between the trimmed V and J ends, which lost 3 bases and 10 bases, there was a span of 15 bases. The CDR3 is CASSLGRTEGKLFF. Written as DNA, the CDR3 is TGTGCCAGCAGCTTGGGGAGGACGGAGGGAAAACTGTTTTTT.

Note on this clonotype: Mismatch with germline at one junction end may stem from a read error. The V and J genes are TRBV13 and TRBJ1-1, with D unresolved. The CDR3 has 13 amino acids. Germline CDR1 and CDR2: PRHDT and FYEKMQ (reference sequence). The CDR3 bases are TGTGCCAGCAGCCCCCTACCTGGCACTGAAGCTTCCTTT. This sequence encodes CASSPLPGTEASF.

Concerning this clonotype: Since no conserved phenylalanine or tryptophan closes the CDR3, a read error is the likely cause. The chain has TRBV6-1 and TRBJ2-7; the D gene could be TRBD1 or TRBD2 (7 bases each). Germline V lookup: CDR1 MNHNS, CDR2 SASEGT. CDR3 size: 13 residues. This CDR3 is CASGRDRPYDQYL. CDR3 in DNA: TGTGCCAGCGGGAGGGACAGACCCTACGACCAGTACCTC.

Concerning this clonotype itself: A read error may account for a junction end that differs from germline. The chain recombines TRBV6-1 with TRBJ1-3; D gene unclear. The CDR3 is 15 residues long. Per germline, CDR1 MNHNS and CDR2 SASEGT. CDR3 sequence reads: CASGVGGISGSTIYF. In DNA, the CDR3 is TGTGCCAGCGGGGTCGGTGGGATCTCTGGAAGCACCATATATTTT.

Of note for this clonotype: A much larger clone differs by one base, so this may be a read error. The chain recombines TRBV5-6 with TRBJ2-5; a weak D match, TRBD1 (6 bases). Germline V gene lookup returns CDR1 SGHDT and CDR2 YYEEEE. This CDR3 spans 13 amino acids. The CDR3, as DNA: TGTGCCAGCAGTACCCAGGGGTCGGAGACCCAGAACTTC. Translated: CASSTQGSETQNF. Full variable domain (outside the CDR3, taken from reference TRBV5-6 and TRBJ2-5): DAGVTQSPTHLIKTRGQQVTLRCSPKSGHDTVSWYQQALGQGPQFIFQYYEEEERQRGNFPDRFSGHQFPNYSSELNVNALLLGDSALYLCASSTQGSETQNFGPGTRLLVL.